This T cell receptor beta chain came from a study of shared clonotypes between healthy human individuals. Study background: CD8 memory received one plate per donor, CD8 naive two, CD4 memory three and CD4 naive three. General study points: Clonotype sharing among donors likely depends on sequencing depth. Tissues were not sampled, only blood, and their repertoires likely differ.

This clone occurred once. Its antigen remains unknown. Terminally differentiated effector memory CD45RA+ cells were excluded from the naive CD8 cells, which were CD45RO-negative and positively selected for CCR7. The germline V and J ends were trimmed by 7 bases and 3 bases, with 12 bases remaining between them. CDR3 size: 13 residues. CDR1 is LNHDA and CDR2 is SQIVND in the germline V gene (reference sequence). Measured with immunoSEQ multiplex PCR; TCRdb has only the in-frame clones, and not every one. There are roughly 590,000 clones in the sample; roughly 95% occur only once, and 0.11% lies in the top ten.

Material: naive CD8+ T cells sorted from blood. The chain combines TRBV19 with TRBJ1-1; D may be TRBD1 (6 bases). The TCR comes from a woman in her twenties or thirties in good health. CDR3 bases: TGTGCCAGTACCTCCGGACAGCACACTGAAGCTTTCTTT. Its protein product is CASTSGQHTEAFF.